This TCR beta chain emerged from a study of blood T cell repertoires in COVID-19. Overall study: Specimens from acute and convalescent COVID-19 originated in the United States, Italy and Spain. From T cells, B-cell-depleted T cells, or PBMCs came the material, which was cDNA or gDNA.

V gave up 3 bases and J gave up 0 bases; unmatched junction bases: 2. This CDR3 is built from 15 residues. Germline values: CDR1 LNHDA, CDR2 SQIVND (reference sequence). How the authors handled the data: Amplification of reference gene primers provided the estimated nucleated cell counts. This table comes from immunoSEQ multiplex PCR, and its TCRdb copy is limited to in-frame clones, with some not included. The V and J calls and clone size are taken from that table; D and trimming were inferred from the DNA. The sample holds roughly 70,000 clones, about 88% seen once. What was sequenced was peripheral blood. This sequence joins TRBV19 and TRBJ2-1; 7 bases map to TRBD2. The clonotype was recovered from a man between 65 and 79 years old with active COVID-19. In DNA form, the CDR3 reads TGTGCCAGTAGTATCCCTAGCGGCTCCTACAATGAGCAGTTCTTC. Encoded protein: CASSIPSGSYNEQFF.